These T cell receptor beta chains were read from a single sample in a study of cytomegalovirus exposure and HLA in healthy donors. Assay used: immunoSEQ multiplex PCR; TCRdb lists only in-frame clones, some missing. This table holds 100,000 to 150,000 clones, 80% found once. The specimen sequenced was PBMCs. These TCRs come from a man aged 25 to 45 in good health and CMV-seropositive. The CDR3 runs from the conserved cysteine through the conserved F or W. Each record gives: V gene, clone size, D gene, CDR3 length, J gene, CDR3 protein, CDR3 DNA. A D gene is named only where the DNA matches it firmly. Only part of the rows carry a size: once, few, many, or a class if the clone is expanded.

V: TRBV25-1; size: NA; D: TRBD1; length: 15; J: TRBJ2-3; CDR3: CASSGTGSSTDTQYF; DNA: TGTGCCAGCAGTGGGACAGGGTCAAGCACAGATACGCAGTATTTT
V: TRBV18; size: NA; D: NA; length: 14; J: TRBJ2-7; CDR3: CASSSTGDAYEQYF; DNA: TGTGCCAGCTCATCTACAGGAGATGCCTACGAGCAGTACTTC
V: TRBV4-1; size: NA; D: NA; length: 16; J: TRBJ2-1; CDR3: CASSQAPAGLYNEQFF; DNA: TGCGCCAGCAGCCAAGCTCCCGCGGGGCTTTACAATGAGCAGTTCTTC
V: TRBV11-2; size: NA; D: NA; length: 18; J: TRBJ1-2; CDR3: CASSSTVGSGRPRGGYTF; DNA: TGTGCCAGCAGCTCAACAGTGGGCTCTGGCAGACCCCGGGGTGGCTACACCTTC
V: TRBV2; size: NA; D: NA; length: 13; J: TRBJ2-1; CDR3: CASIWTVDNEQFF; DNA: TGTGCCAGCATCTGGACAGTAGACAATGAGCAGTTCTTC
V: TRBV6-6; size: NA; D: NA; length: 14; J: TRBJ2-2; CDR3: CASSYSLNTGELFF; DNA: TGTGCCAGCAGTTACTCCCTGAACACCGGGGAGCTGTTTTTT
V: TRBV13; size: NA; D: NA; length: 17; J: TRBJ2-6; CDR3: CASSLGLYSSGANVLTF; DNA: TGTGCCAGCAGTCTTGGGCTATACAGTTCTGGGGCCAACGTCCTGACTTTC
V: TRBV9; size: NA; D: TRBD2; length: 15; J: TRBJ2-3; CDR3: CASSISGGAGDTQYF; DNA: TGTGCCAGCAGCATTAGCGGGGGGGCCGGAGATACGCAGTATTTT
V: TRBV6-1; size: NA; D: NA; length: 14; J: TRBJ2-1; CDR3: CASSESRVGNEQFF; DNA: TGTGCCAGCAGTGAATCCAGGGTTGGCAATGAGCAGTTCTTC
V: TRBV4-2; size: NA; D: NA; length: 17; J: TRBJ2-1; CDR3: CASSRGVAVISYNEQFF; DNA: TGTGCCAGCAGCCGGGGGGTTGCGGTCATCTCCTACAATGAGCAGTTCTTC
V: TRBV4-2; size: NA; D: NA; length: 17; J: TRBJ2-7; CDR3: CASSQEQRNRAAYEQYF; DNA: TGTGCCAGCAGCCAAGAACAGCGGAACAGGGCTGCCTACGAGCAGTACTTC
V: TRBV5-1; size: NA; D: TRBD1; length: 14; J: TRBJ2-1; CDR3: CASSLGDRDNEQFF; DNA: TGCGCCAGCAGCCTCGGGGACAGAGACAATGAGCAGTTCTTC
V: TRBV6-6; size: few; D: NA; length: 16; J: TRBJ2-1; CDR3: CASRGGFRGAGHEQFF; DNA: TGTGCCAGCAGAGGGGGGTTCCGGGGGGCGGGCCATGAGCAGTTCTTC
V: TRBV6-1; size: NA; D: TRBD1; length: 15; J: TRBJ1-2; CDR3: CASSSGQGLNYGYTF; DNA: TGTGCCAGCAGTTCGGGACAGGGTTTAAACTATGGCTACACCTTC
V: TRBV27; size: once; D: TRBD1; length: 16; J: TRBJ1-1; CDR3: CASRPRTGGAGTEAFF; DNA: TGTGCCAGCAGACCACGGACAGGGGGCGCGGGCACTGAAGCTTTCTTT
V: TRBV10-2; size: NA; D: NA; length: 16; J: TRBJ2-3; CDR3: CASSGGGTASTDTQYF; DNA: TGCGCCAGCAGTGGAGGAGGGACTGCGAGCACAGATACGCAGTATTTT
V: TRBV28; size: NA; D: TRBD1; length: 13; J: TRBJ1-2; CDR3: CASRLTGGTFYTF; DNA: TGTGCCAGCAGACTGACAGGGGGGACTTTCTACACCTTC
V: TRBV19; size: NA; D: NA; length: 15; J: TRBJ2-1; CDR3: CASQGSRSSYNEQFF; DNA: TGTGCCAGCCAAGGGAGTAGGAGCTCCTACAATGAGCAGTTCTTC
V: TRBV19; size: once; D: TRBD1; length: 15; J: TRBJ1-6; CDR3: CASRFDRGRGSPLHF; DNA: TGTGCCAGTCGCTTCGACAGGGGGCGGGGATCACCCCTCCACTTT
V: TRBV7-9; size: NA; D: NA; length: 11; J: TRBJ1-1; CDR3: CASSLAGEPFF; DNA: TGTGCCAGCAGCTTAGCTGGGGAGCCTTTCTTT
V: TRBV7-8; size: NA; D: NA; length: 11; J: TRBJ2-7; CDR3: CASSPMYEQYF; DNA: TGTGCCAGCAGCCCGATGTACGAGCAGTACTTC
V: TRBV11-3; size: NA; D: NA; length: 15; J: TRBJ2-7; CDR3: CASSSPETHPYEQYF; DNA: TGTGCCAGCAGCTCCCCCGAGACTCATCCCTACGAGCAGTACTTC
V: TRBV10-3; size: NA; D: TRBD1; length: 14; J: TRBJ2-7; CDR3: CAISVGVDRDEQYF; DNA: TGTGCCATCAGTGTAGGGGTGGACAGGGACGAGCAGTACTTC
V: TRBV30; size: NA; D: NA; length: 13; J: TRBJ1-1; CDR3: CAWSGGVHTEAFF; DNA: TGTGCCTGGTCGGGCGGGGTCCACACTGAAGCTTTCTTT
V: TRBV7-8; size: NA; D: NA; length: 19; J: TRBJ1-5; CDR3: CASSPRGVRGLYGNQPQHF; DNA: TGTGCCAGCAGCCCCCGTGGAGTTAGAGGGCTGTATGGCAATCAGCCCCAGCATTTT
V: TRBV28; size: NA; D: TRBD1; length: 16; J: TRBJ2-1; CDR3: CASSFYGQGRYNEQFF; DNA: TGTGCCAGCAGTTTTTATGGACAGGGGCGGTACAATGAGCAGTTCTTC
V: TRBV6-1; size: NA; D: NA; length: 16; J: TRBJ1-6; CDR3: CASSDRGDSNNSPLHF; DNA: TGTGCCAGCAGTGATCGGGGGGATTCGAATAATTCACCCCTCCACTTT
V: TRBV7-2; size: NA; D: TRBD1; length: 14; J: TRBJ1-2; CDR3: CASSLPGQAYGYTF; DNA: TGTGCCAGCAGCTTACCGGGACAGGCCTATGGCTACACCTTC
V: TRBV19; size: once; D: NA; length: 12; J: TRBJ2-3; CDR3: CASSIRQDTQYF; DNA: TGTGCCAGTAGTATACGCCAGGATACGCAGTATTTT
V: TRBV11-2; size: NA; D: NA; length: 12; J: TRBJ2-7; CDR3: CASSLGDYEQYF; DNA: TGTGCCAGCAGCTTAGGGGACTACGAGCAGTACTTC
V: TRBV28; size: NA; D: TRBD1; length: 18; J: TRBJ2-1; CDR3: CASSSRYRTRGTYNEQFF; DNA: TGTGCCAGCAGTTCTAGGTACCGGACCAGGGGGACCTACAATGAGCAGTTCTTC